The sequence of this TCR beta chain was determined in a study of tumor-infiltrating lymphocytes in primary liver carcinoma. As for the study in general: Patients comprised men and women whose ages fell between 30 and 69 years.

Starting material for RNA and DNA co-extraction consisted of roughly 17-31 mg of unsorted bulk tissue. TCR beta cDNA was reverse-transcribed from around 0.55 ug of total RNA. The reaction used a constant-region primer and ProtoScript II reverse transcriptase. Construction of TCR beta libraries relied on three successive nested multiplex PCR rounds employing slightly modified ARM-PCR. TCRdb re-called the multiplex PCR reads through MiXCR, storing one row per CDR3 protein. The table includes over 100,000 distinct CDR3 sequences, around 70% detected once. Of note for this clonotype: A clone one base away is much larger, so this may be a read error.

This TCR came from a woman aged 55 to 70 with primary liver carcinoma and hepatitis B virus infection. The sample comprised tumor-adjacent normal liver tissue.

The CDR3 DNA sequence: TGTGCCAGCAGTTTATTGCAGGACACTGAAGCTTCCTTT. This gives the protein CASSLLQDTEASF. The chain links TRBV28 to TRBJ1-1; D is possibly TRBD1 (5 bases). Per germline, CDR1 MDHEN and CDR2 SYDVKM. CDR3 length equals 13 residues.